The 32 T cell receptor beta chains in this list originate from one sample, sequenced in a study of CD8+ T cells in alopecia areata. cDNA reverse transcribed from extracted RNA served as the sequencing template. Profiling relied on immunoSEQ multiplex PCR, and the TCRdb table lists in-frame clones only, not all of them. The sample records some 120,000 clones, 50% to 60% being singletons. This specimen consisted of CD4+ T cells sorted from blood, obtained at week 0. The receptors come from a human donor with alopecia areata.

The J gene is TRBJ2-7, the V gene TRBV29-1; 7 bases agree with TRBD1. Germline V gene data show CDR1 as SQVTM and CDR2 as ANQGSEA. The CDR3 extends over 14 amino acids. The V and J ends lost 6 bases and 7 bases, in that order; junction bases with no gene match: 15. CDR3 sequence: CSVLTLTGRREQYF. CDR3 DNA: TGCAGCGTCCTCACATTGACAGGGAGAAGGGAGCAGTACTTC.

This chain links TRBV5-1 with TRBJ2-3; 8 bases map to TRBD2. This CDR3 spans 15 amino acids. The junction had 4 bases not matched to a gene; V was cut back by 0 bases and J by 4 bases. CDR1 and CDR2 from the germline V gene are SGHRS and YFSETQ. The CDR3 DNA follows: TGCGCCAGCAGCTTGGCGAGCGGGAGCCCAGATACGCAGTATTTT. Translated: CASSLASGSPDTQYF.

The chain is built from TRBV9 and TRBJ1-4; D call uncertain. Germline loops: CDR1 SGDLS, CDR2 YYNGEE. The CDR3 extends over 12 amino acids. V lost 3 bases, J lost 8 bases, and 8 bases lay in between. The CDR3 sequence is CASSGSTEKLFF. As DNA, the CDR3 is TGTGCCAGCAGCGGGTCGACAGAAAAACTGTTTTTT.

This clone has only a few counts. The same CDR3 also results from other DNA sequences found in this sample. V gene TRBV29-1 combines with J gene TRBJ1-4, with 9 positions matching TRBD1. The CDR3 totals 13 residues. V trimming: 6 bases; J trimming: 5 bases; junction bases outside the gene matches: 4. CDR1 is SQVTM and CDR2 is ANQGSEA in the germline V gene. The CDR3 here is CSVPGQGNEKLFF. The CDR3 coding sequence is TGCAGCGTCCCGGGACAGGGAAATGAAAAACTGTTTTTT. Drawing the rest from reference TRBV29-1 and TRBJ1-4, the complete variable domain is SAVISQKPSRDICQRGTSLTIQCQVDSQVTMMFWYRQQPGQSLTLIATANQGSEATYESGFVIDKFPISRPNLTFSTLTVSNMSPEDSSIYLCSVPGQGNEKLFFGSGTQLSVL.

This chain links TRBV19 with TRBJ2-5, with 11 bases aligning to TRBD1. V lost 3 bases, J lost 4 bases, and 4 bases stayed unmatched. Germline V gene sequence: CDR1 LNHDA, CDR2 SQIVND (reference sequence). This CDR3 spans 15 amino acids. The CDR3 nucleotides read TGTGCCAGTAGTATGGACGGGACAGGGGGAGAGACCCAGTACTTC. Amino acid sequence: CASSMDGTGGETQYF.

This clone was recorded a few times. This chain links TRBV6-6 with TRBJ1-1; 7 bases align to TRBD1. The V segment lost 4 bases and the J segment 5 bases; nucleotides outside the gene matches: 7. The CDR3 loop spans 14 amino acids. Germline V CDR1 and CDR2: MNHNY, SVGAGI (reference sequence). The CDR3 DNA follows: TGTGCCAGCAGTTCTAGGACAGGTGGTACTGAAGCTTTCTTT. Amino acid sequence: CASSSRTGGTEAFF.

The genes are TRBV6-5 and TRBJ2-2; the D gene is possibly TRBD2 (6 bases). Germline values: CDR1 MNHEY, CDR2 SVGAGI. The CDR3 runs to 15 residues. V lost 2 bases, J lost 3 bases, and 10 bases lay in between. The DNA for the CDR3 is TGTGCCAGCAGTTACCGGCGGGGTGACACCGGGGAGCTGTTTTTT. This translates into CASSYRRGDTGELFF.

V usage is TRBV5-1 and J usage is TRBJ2-7, with TRBD2 as a possible D gene (6 bases). The CDR3 is made up of 15 amino acids. CDR1 SGHRS and CDR2 YFSETQ come from the germline V gene. V dropped 5 bases and J dropped 7 bases, with 22 bases sitting between them. The CDR3 loop is CASRSGASDSGEQYF. CDR3 coding DNA: TGCGCCAGCAGAAGTGGGGCTAGCGACTCTGGGGAGCAGTACTTC. Combining the CDR3 with reference TRBV5-1 and TRBJ2-7 gives the whole variable domain KAGVTQTPRYLIKTRGQQVTLSCSPISGHRSVSWYQQTPGQGLQFLFEYFSETQRNKGNFPGRFSGRQFSNSRSEMNVSTLELGDSALYLCASRSGASDSGEQYFGPGTRLTVT.

This clone was observed a handful of times. J is TRBJ2-5 and V is TRBV7-2; either TRBD1 or TRBD2 may supply D (6 bases each). The germline gives CDR1 SGHTA, CDR2 FQGNSA. The CDR3 contains 14 residues. With 1 base removed from V and 7 bases from J, the gap between germline ends came to 13 bases. The CDR3 sequence: CASSLDPGAPTQYF. CDR3 nucleotide sequence: TGTGCCAGCAGCTTAGATCCGGGGGCTCCGACCCAGTACTTC.

The chain joins TRBV29-1 to TRBJ2-1; D unclear. The CDR3 loop spans 11 amino acids. From germline, CDR1 is SQVTM and CDR2 ANQGSEA. V was clipped by 6 bases and J by 4 bases, with 7 bases between them. CDR3 loop: CSVGRYNEQFF. In DNA, the CDR3 is TGCAGCGTGGGTAGATACAATGAGCAGTTCTTC.

This clone counts as medium-sized (0.01 to 0.1%). The chain carries TRBV30 and TRBJ1-2; the match to TRBD1 covers 9 bases. Germline values: CDR1 GTSNPN, CDR2 SVGIG (reference sequence). After removal of 1 base from V and 3 bases from J, the junction contained 12 bases not matched to a gene. The CDR3 consists of 17 residues. The CDR3 protein is CAWSGGSAQGAYYGYTF. CDR3 sequence (DNA): TGTGCCTGGAGTGGAGGGTCCGCACAGGGGGCGTACTATGGCTACACCTTC.

This chain connects TRBV7-9 to TRBJ1-5; D is uncertain. Germline lookup yields CDR1 SEHNR and CDR2 FQNEAQ (reference sequence). CDR3 size: 14 residues. Deletions cut 5 bases from V and 3 bases from J, with 11 bases between. The CDR3 DNA sequence: TGTGCCAGCAGCAAGGGTTCCGTCAATCAGCCCCAGCATTTT. Amino acid sequence: CASSKGSVNQPQHF. Supplemented by reference TRBV7-9 and TRBJ1-5, the full variable domain reads DTGVSQNPRHKITKRGQNVTFRCDPISEHNRLYWYRQTLGQGPEFLTYFQNEAQLEKSRLLSDRFSAERPKGSFSTLEIQRTEQGDSAMYLCASSKGSVNQPQHFGDGTRLSIL.

The rearrangement joins TRBV4-2 to TRBJ2-7, with D perhaps given as TRBD1 or TRBD2 (5 bases each). Trimming left V 0 bases short and J 7 bases short, with 19 bases between. The CDR3 is 16 residues long. The germline V gene encodes CDR1 LGHNA and CDR2 YNFKEQ. The CDR3, as DNA: TGTGCCAGCAGCCAAGATGGGGCAGGGAGTAGGTGGGAGCAGTACTTC. Translated, it gives CASSQDGAGSRWEQYF.

This rearrangement joins TRBV30 to TRBJ2-2, with unresolved D. V lost 4 bases, J lost 4 bases, and 4 bases lay in between. There are 11 residues in the CDR3. Looked up from germline, CDR1 is GTSNPN and CDR2 is SVGIG (reference sequence). The DNA of the CDR3 is TGTGCCTGGACACGCACCGGGGAGCTGTTTTTT. This gives the protein CAWTRTGELFF.

The rearrangement links TRBV19 to TRBJ1-2; tentatively, D is TRBD1 (5 bases). CDR1 and CDR2 (germline): LNHDA, SQIVND (reference sequence). V was cut by 5 bases and J by 2 bases, with 15 bases left in between. This CDR3 spans 15 amino acids. The CDR3 here is CASSDPPRGNYGYTF. The CDR3 DNA reads as TGTGCCAGTAGTGATCCCCCCCGGGGCAACTATGGCTACACCTTC.

This chain connects TRBV19 to TRBJ2-5; a possible D gene is TRBD2 (5 bases). This CDR3 contains 12 residues. Germline V lookup: CDR1 LNHDA, CDR2 SQIVND (reference sequence). Trimming took off 9 bases at V and 2 bases at J, with 10 bases between the two ends. Here the CDR3 DNA reads TGTGCCAGCAGAGGGTCACAAGAGACCCAGTACTTC. This encodes CASRGSQETQYF. The complete variable domain, with remaining parts taken from reference TRBV19 and TRBJ2-5, reads DGGITQSPKYLFRKEGQNVTLSCEQNLNHDAMYWYRQDPGQGLRLIYYSQIVNDFQKGDIAEGYSVSREKKESFPLTVTSAQKNPTAFYLCASRGSQETQYFGPGTRLLVL.

The rearrangement links TRBV5-1 to TRBJ2-1; 10 bases align to TRBD1. Looked up from germline, CDR1 is SGHRS and CDR2 is YFSETQ. This CDR3 comprises 16 residues. The trim removed 0 bases at V and 3 bases at J, leaving 3 bases unmatched. The CDR3 DNA reads TGCGCCAGCAGCTTGGGGGACAGGGGAGGCTACAATGAGCAGTTCTTC. Translation gives CASSLGDRGGYNEQFF.

This clone was recorded a few times. V is TRBV6-5 and J is TRBJ1-2, with D hard to call. The germline V and J ends were trimmed by 4 bases and 5 bases, with 8 bases remaining between them. Per the germline V gene, CDR1 is MNHEY and CDR2 is SVGAGI. This CDR3 spans 12 amino acids. CDR3: CASSSTDYGYTF. CDR3 DNA sequence: TGTGCCAGCAGTTCAACCGATTATGGCTACACCTTC.

This chain joins TRBV9 and TRBJ2-5; D possibly corresponds to TRBD2 (6 bases). Trimming cost V 3 bases and J 0 bases, with 12 bases left between them. This CDR3 spans 15 amino acids. Germline assignment: CDR1 SGDLS and CDR2 YYNGEE. Here the CDR3 reads CASSAGTSYQETQYF. CDR3 bases: TGTGCCAGCAGCGCCGGGACTTCGTACCAAGAGACCCAGTACTTC.

In this sample, this clone turned up a few times. The chain joins TRBV2 to TRBJ1-1, with D possibly matching TRBD1 (5 bases). Germline assignment: CDR1 SNHLY and CDR2 FYNNEI. Trimming removed 3 bases at V and 1 base at J, with 12 bases between. The CDR3 spans 15 residues. The CDR3 DNA reads TGTGCCAGCAGTGATGGGACTCTACGGAACACTGAAGCTTTCTTT. It yields the protein CASSDGTLRNTEAFF. The variable domain in full, completed from reference TRBV2 and TRBJ1-1, reads EPEVTQTPSHQVTQMGQEVILRCVPISNHLYFYWYRQILGQKVEFLVSFYNNEISEKSEIFDDQFSVERPDGSNFTLKIRSTKLEDSAMYFCASSDGTLRNTEAFFGQGTRLTVV.

This clone was observed a handful of times. The chain combines TRBV6-6 with TRBJ2-5; TRBD2 is a possible D gene (6 bases). Germline V gives CDR1 MNHNY, CDR2 SVGAGI (reference sequence). The germline V and J ends were trimmed by 4 bases and 0 bases, with 9 bases remaining between them. CDR3 length: 14 amino acids. CDR3 residues: CASSSGRYQETQYF. The CDR3 DNA sequence: TGTGCCAGCAGTTCTGGGAGGTACCAAGAGACCCAGTACTTC.

J is TRBJ2-2 and V is TRBV9, with D maybe TRBD2 (5 bases). V dropped 0 bases and J dropped 8 bases, with 11 bases sitting between them. The CDR3 runs 14 residues. Germline assignment: CDR1 SGDLS and CDR2 YYNGEE. The CDR3 region is CASSVVGSQGELFF. CDR3 nucleotide sequence: TGTGCCAGCAGCGTAGTTGGGAGCCAAGGGGAGCTGTTTTTT.

This clone was detected only once. The chain recombines TRBV2 with TRBJ2-3, with 16 bases fitting TRBD2. Losses at the gene ends were 6 bases for V and 2 bases for J; bases not matched to a gene: 5. The CDR3 consists of 17 residues. Germline assignment: CDR1 SNHLY and CDR2 FYNNEI. CDR3 amino acids: CASRTGLAGGPTDTQYF. The CDR3 DNA reads as TGTGCCAGCAGAACGGGACTAGCGGGAGGGCCCACAGATACGCAGTATTTT.

The rearrangement joins TRBV27 to TRBJ2-1; tentatively, D is TRBD1 (5 bases). This CDR3 contains 14 residues. CDR1 is MNHEY, CDR2 SMNVEV, per germline (reference sequence). V was pared by 8 bases and J by 6 bases, with 17 bases between. This CDR3 is CASGNRYLGNEQFF. For the CDR3, the DNA is TGTGCCAGCGGTAACAGGTACCTGGGCAATGAGCAGTTCTTC.

This sequence joins TRBV30 and TRBJ2-1, with a weak D call TRBD2 (6 bases). CDR3 length: 15 residues. Germline V gives CDR1 GTSNPN, CDR2 SVGIG (reference sequence). Trimming removed 0 bases from V and 4 bases from J, with 13 bases in between. The CDR3 DNA follows: TGTGCCTGGAGTGTAAATAGCGGACTATACAATGAGCAGTTCTTC. Its translation: CAWSVNSGLYNEQFF.

DNA of the CDR3: TGCGCCAGCAGCCCCGGGACGGATGTCTATGGCTACACCTTC. Its protein product is CASSPGTDVYGYTF. The chain couples TRBV5-1 to TRBJ1-2; the D gene is possibly TRBD1 (5 bases). Per the germline V gene, CDR1 is SGHRS and CDR2 is YFSETQ. This CDR3 has 14 residues. V dropped 4 bases and J dropped 4 bases, with 14 bases sitting between them.

The table lists this clone with a few counts. This sequence joins TRBV29-1 and TRBJ2-1, with 12 bases that match TRBD1. With V trimmed by 6 bases and J by 10 bases, 10 bases remained unmatched. CDR1 SQVTM and CDR2 ANQGSEA come from the germline V gene. This CDR3 has 14 residues. The CDR3 DNA reads TGCAGCGTGGGGGGACAGGGGGCTACTCGAGAGCAGTTCTTC. It translates to CSVGGQGATREQFF.

This clone was seen only a few times. The chain has TRBV9 and TRBJ1-2; tentatively, D is TRBD1 (6 bases). The CDR3 totals 14 residues. Germline CDR1 reads SGDLS; CDR2 reads YYNGEE. V dropped 0 bases and J dropped 6 bases, with 12 bases sitting between them. CDR3 residues: CASSVGAGVDGYTF. For the CDR3, the DNA is TGTGCCAGCAGCGTAGGGGCAGGGGTAGATGGCTACACCTTC. The complete variable domain, with remaining parts taken from reference TRBV9 and TRBJ1-2, reads DSGVTQTPKHLITATGQRVTLRCSPRSGDLSVYWYQQSLDQGLQFLIQYYNGEERAKGNILERFSAQQFPDLHSELNLSSLELGDSALYFCASSVGAGVDGYTFGSGTRLTVV.

The chain carries TRBV6-6 and TRBJ1-2; 8 bases match TRBD1. Germline V gives CDR1 MNHNY, CDR2 SVGAGI (reference sequence). The CDR3 runs 13 residues. V shed 5 bases and J 8 bases; nucleotides not matched to a gene: 7. CDR3 in amino acids: CASSDRGKSGYTF. For the CDR3, the DNA is TGTGCCAGCAGTGACAGGGGAAAGTCAGGCTACACCTTC.

The table lists this clone with a few counts. The chain has TRBV29-1 and TRBJ1-1, with 7 bases aligning to TRBD1. CDR3 length: 14 amino acids. Trimming removed 7 bases from V and 3 bases from J; junction bases left unmatched: 11. In germline, CDR1 is SQVTM, CDR2 ANQGSEA. For the CDR3, the DNA is TGCAGCGCCCGAGCCGGGACAGCCTACACTGAAGCTTTCTTT. Translating it yields CSARAGTAYTEAFF.

This sequence joins TRBV2 and TRBJ1-2; D uncertain. Germline V gene sequence: CDR1 SNHLY, CDR2 FYNNEI. Trimming removed 4 bases at V and 6 bases at J, with 15 bases between. The CDR3 is made up of 14 amino acids. Here the CDR3 reads CASSVREGADGYTF. The CDR3 DNA sequence: TGTGCCAGCAGTGTTAGGGAAGGCGCGGATGGCTACACCTTC. Full variable domain (remainder filled in from reference TRBV2 and TRBJ1-2): EPEVTQTPSHQVTQMGQEVILRCVPISNHLYFYWYRQILGQKVEFLVSFYNNEISEKSEIFDDQFSVERPDGSNFTLKIRSTKLEDSAMYFCASSVREGADGYTFGSGTRLTVV.

V usage is TRBV5-1 and J usage is TRBJ2-1; unclear D gene. V gave up 0 bases and J gave up 6 bases, with 7 bases separating them. This CDR3 region has 13 residues. Germline V gene sequence: CDR1 SGHRS, CDR2 YFSETQ. CDR3 DNA sequence: TGCGCCAGCAGCTTGGACGAGCTCAATGAGCAGTTCTTC. Translated: CASSLDELNEQFF.